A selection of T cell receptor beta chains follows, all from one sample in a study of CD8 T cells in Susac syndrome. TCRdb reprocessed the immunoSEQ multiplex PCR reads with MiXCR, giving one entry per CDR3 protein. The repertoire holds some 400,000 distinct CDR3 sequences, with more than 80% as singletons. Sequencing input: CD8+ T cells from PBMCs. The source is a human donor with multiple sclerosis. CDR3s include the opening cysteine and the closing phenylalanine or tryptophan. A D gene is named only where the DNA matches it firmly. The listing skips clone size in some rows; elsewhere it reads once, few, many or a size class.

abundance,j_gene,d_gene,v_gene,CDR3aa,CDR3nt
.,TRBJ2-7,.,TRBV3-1,CASSQDNRYYEQYF,TGTGCCAGCAGCCAAGATAACAGGTACTACGAGCAGTACTTC
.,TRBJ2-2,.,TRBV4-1,CASSPTTGTRTGELFF,TGCGCCAGCAGCCCCACGACAGGAACCAGAACCGGGGAGCTGTTTTTT
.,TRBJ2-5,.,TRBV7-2,CASSPTEAQYF,TGTGCCAGCAGCCCGACAGAGGCCCAGTACTTC
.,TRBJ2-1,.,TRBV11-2,CASSPPSGIEQFF,TGTGCCAGCAGCCCCCCCTCGGGGATTGAGCAGTTCTTC
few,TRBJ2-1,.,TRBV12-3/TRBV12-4,CASSRLGRSSYNEQFF,TGTGCCAGCAGTCGCCTTGGACGGAGCTCCTACAATGAGCAGTTCTTC
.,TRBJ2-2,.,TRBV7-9,CASSSTGGLPTGELFF,TGTGCCAGCAGCTCAACCGGGGGGCTTCCTACCGGGGAGCTGTTTTTT
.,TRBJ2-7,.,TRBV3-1,CASRLTGSHEQYF,TGTGCCAGCAGGCTTACAGGGAGCCACGAGCAGTACTTC
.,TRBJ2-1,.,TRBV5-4,CASSVGGLNEQFF,TGTGCCAGCAGCGTGGGGGGGCTGAATGAGCAGTTCTTC
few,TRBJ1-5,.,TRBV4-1,CASSQVTGASNQPQHF,TGCGCCAGCAGCCAAGTCACGGGGGCCAGCAATCAGCCCCAGCATTTT
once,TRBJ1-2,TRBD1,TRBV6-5,CASLRLGTGKDYTF,TGTGCCAGCTTACGCCTCGGGACAGGAAAAGACTACACCTTC
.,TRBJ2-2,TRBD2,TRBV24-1,CATMAGETNTGELFF,TGTGCCACCATGGCGGGGGAGACGAACACCGGGGAGCTGTTTTTT
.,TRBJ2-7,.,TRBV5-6,CASSFGRRSSYEQYF,TGTGCCAGCAGCTTTGGGCGCAGAAGCTCCTACGAGCAGTACTTC
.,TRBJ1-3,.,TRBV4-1,CASSQEAISGNTIYF,TGCGCCAGCAGCCAAGAAGCCATCTCTGGAAACACCATATATTTT
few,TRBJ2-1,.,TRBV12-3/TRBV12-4,CASSPGAYNEQFF,TGTGCCAGCAGTCCGGGAGCCTACAATGAGCAGTTCTTC
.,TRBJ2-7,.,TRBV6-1,CASSPLRDAYEQYF,TGTGCCAGCAGTCCCCTGAGAGACGCCTACGAGCAGTACTTC
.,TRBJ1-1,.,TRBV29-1,CSVLPREWNTEAFF,TGCAGCGTTTTACCCAGGGAATGGAACACTGAAGCTTTCTTT
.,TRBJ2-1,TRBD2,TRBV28,CASSFDREGGAEQFF,TGTGCCAGCAGTTTCGATCGGGAGGGGGGGGCTGAGCAGTTCTTC
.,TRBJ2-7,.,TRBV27,CASSFTSGSEQYF,TGTGCCAGCAGTTTCACTAGTGGCTCCGAGCAGTACTTC
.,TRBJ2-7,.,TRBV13,CASSPKADPEEQYF,TGTGCCAGCAGCCCTAAGGCGGACCCAGAGGAGCAGTACTTC
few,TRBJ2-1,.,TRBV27,CASSLYGDNEQFF,TGTGCCAGCAGTTTATACGGGGACAATGAGCAGTTCTTC
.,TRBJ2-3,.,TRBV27,CASSLSGNLGDTQYF,TGTGCCAGCAGTTTAAGTGGAAACCTTGGGGATACGCAGTATTTT
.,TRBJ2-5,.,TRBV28,CASSLGAADQETQYF,TGTGCCAGCAGTTTAGGAGCGGCGGACCAAGAGACCCAGTACTTC
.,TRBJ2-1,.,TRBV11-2,CATGNSAHSSYNEQFF,TGTGCCACCGGGAACAGCGCCCATAGCTCCTACAATGAGCAGTTCTTC
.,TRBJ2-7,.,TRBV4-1,CASSLLHFRLLPFYEQYF,TGCGCCAGCAGCCTTCTCCACTTTAGGCTTCTCCCTTTCTACGAGCAGTACTTC
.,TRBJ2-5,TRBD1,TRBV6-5,CASSYGQGGAQETQYF,TGTGCCAGCAGTTACGGACAGGGGGGGGCTCAAGAGACCCAGTACTTC
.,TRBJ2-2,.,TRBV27,CASSSDDREDNTGELFF,TGTGCCAGCAGCTCCGACGATCGAGAGGATAACACCGGGGAGCTGTTTTTT
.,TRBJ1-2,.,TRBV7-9,CASSPYDYGYTF,TGTGCCAGCAGCCCATATGACTATGGCTACACCTTC
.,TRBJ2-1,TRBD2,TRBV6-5,CASSYTFGGRAYNEQFF,TGTGCCAGCAGTTACACCTTTGGTGGGAGGGCCTACAATGAGCAGTTCTTC
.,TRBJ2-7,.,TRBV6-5,CASSLQQSSYEQYF,TGTGCCAGCAGTTTACAACAAAGCTCCTACGAGCAGTACTTC
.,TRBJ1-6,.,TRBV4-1,CASSGRTGSSYNSPLHF,TGCGCCAGCAGCGGAAGAACAGGGTCCTCCTATAATTCACCCCTCCACTTT
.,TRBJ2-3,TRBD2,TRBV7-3,CASSSAGWADTQYF,TGTGCCAGCAGCTCAGCGGGATGGGCAGATACGCAGTATTTT